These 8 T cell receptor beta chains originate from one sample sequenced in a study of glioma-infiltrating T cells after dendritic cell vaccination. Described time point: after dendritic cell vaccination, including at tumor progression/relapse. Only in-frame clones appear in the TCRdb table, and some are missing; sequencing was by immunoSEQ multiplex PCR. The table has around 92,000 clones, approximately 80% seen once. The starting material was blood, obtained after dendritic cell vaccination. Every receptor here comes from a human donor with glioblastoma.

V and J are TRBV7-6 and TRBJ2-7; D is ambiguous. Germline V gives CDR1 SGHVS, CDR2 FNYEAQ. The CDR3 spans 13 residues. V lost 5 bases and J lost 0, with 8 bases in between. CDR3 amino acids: CASSAFGSYEQYF. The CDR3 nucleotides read TGTGCCAGCAGCGCCTTCGGCTCCTACGAGCAGTACTTC.

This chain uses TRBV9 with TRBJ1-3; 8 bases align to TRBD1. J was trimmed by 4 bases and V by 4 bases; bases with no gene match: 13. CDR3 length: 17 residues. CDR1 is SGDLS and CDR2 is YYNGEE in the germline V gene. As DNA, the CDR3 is TGTGCCAGCAGCCGCGAGCCGCAGGGGGCTGTAGGAAACACCATATATTTT. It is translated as CASSREPQGAVGNTIYF. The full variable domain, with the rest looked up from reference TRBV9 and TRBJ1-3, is DSGVTQTPKHLITATGQRVTLRCSPRSGDLSVYWYQQSLDQGLQFLIQYYNGEERAKGNILERFSAQQFPDLHSELNLSSLELGDSALYFCASSREPQGAVGNTIYFGEGSWLTVV.

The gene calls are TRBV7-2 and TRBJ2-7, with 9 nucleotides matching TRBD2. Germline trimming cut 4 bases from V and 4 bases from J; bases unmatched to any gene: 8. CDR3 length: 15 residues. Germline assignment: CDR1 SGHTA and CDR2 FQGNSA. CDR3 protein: CASSYGTSPRYEQYF. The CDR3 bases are TGTGCCAGCAGCTACGGGACTAGCCCGAGGTACGAGCAGTACTTC.

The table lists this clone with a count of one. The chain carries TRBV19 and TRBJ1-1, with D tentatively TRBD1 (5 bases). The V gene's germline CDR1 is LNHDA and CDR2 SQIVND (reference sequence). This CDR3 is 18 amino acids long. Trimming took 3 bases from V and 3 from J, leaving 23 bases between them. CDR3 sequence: CASSILGGRVLWYTEAFF. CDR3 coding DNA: TGTGCCAGTAGTATCCTCGGGGGTCGGGTGTTGTGGTACACTGAAGCTTTCTTT.

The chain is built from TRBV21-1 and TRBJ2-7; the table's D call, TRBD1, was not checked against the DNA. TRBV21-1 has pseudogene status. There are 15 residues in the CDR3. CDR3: CASSEPGQGAYEQYF. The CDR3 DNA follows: TGTGCCAGCAGCGAACCGGGACAGGGGGCCTACGAGCAGTACTTC.

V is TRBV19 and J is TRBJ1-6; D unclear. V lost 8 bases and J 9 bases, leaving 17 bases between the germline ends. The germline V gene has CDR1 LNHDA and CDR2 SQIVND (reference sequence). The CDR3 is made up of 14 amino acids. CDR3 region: CASSQEAEFSPLHF. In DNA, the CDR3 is TGTGCCAGTTCTCAGGAGGCAGAATTTTCACCCCTCCACTTT.

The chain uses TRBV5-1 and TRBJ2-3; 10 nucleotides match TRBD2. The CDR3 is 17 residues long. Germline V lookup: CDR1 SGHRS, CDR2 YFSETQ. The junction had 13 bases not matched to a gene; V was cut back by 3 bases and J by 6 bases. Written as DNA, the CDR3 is TGCGCCAGCAGCTGGGGGGCTAGCGGGAGAAAAGGGGATACGCAGTATTTT. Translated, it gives CASSWGASGRKGDTQYF.

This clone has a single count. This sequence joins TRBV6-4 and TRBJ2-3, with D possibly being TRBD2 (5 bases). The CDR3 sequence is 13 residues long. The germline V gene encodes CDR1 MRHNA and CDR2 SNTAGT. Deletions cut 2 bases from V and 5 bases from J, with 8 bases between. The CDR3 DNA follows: TGTGCCAGCAGTGACAACGAGGGAGATACGCAGTATTTT. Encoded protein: CASSDNEGDTQYF.